This T cell receptor (beta chain) comes out of a study of cytomegalovirus exposure and HLA in healthy donors listed by TCRdb under 2017. Background for the entire study: A later analysis indicated that the roughly 120 validation repertoires were generated on the platform also employed for the approximately 700 repertoires of the first cohort. The study was designed to test whether signatures of past pathogen exposure could be identified by cataloging public T cell receptors. Besides the first cohort of more than 650 subjects, a separate validation cohort made up of around 120 different subjects was used. High-throughput TCR immunosequencing, statistical association of individual TCRs with disease status, and machine learning were combined to predict cytomegalovirus infection status.

In the case of this clone: It has no known antigen specificity. No quality values exist for individual bases; no much larger clone is one base distant.

Library generation was performed with the immunoSEQ multiplex PCR assay. The study's own analysis went as follows. A statistical classification framework was built for diagnosing cytomegalovirus status from the catalog of TCR beta chain sequences. TCRdb took this table from immuneACCESS and kept in-frame rearrangements with V and J called. Such tables lack part of the clones; where checked against another copy, unresolved V genes explain under half of the gap, and the rest is unexplained. That table furnishes V, J and clone size, whereas the DNA furnished D and trimming. Present in this sample are 100,000 to 150,000 clones, roughly 95% of which were seen just once. 1.7% of the sample comes from the top ten. V is cut by 6 bases and J by 4 bases, and the space between the germline ends is 12 bases. The germline V gene encodes CDR1 MNHEY and CDR2 SMNVEV (reference sequence). The CDR3, from cysteine to phenylalanine, totals 13 residues. The sequence is cut down to CDR3 DNA, 39 bases in frame from base 1.

Results and caveats for the whole study, not just this receptor: The study listed 164 TCR beta chains as associated with cytomegalovirus. The classifier was reported to diagnose cytomegalovirus status with high specificity and sensitivity in both the original and validation cohorts. The authors suggested that the approach could potentially be generalized to other disease states and immunological phenotypes. A few of the identified cytomegalovirus-associated TCR beta chains were confirmed in vitro to be specific for cytomegalovirus antigens. Subsequent analysis determined that TCRs grouped into clusters in the first cohort also showed a tendency toward co-occurrence across the 120 validation repertoires, and 94% of cluster scores exceeded 0. A later analysis lacked HLA typing for the validation cohort, so it scored co-occurrence in that cohort across all 120 or so repertoires. While some public TCRs were present in many individuals, most TCR sequences turned up only very rarely across donors.

Donors formed part of the validation cohort, which comprised fewer than 150 subjects and was distinct from the first cohort of under 750 subjects. The chain was built from TRBV27 and TRBJ1-1; the D gene is possibly TRBD1, with 6 bases matching. The source of this sequence is a man aged 18 to 35 in good health and CMV-seronegative. Sequenced sample: PBMCs. The encoded CDR3 is CASSAGGATEAFF. The DNA reads TGTGCCAGCAGCGCGGGGGGGGCCACTGAAGCTTTCTTT.